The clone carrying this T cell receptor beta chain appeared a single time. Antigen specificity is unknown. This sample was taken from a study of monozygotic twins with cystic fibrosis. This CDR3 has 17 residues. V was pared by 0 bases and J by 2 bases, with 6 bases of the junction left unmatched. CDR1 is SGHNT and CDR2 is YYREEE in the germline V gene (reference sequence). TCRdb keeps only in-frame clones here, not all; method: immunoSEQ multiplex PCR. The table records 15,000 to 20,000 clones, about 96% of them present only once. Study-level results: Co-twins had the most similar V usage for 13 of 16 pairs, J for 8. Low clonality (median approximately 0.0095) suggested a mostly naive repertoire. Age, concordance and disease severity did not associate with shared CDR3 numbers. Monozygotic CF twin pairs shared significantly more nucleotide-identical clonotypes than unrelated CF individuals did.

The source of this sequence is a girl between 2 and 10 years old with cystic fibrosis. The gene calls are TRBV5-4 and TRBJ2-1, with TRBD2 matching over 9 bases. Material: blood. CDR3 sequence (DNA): TGTGCCAGCAGCTTGGCCGTGGCTAGCGGGACCTACAATGAGCAGTTCTTC. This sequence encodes CASSLAVASGTYNEQFF.